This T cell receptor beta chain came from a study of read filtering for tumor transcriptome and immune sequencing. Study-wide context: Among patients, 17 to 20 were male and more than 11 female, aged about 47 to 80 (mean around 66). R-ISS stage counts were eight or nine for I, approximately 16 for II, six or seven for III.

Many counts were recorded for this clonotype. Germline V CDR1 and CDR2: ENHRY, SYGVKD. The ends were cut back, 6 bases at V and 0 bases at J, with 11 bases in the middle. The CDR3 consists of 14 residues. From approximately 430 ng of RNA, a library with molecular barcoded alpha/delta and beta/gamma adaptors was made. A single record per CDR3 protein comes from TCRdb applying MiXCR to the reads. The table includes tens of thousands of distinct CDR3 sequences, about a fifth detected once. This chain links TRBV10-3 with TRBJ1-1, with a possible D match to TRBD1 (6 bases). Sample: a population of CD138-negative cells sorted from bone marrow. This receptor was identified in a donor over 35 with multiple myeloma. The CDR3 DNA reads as TGTGCCATCAGCTCCGGGACACTGAACACTGAAGCTTTCTTT. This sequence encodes CAISSGTLNTEAFF.